This record looks at one T cell receptor beta chain sequence and its context. This receptor's antigen is unknown. This specimen comes from a study of monozygotic twins with inflammatory bowel disease (dated by TCRdb to between 2018 and 2021). Concerning the study at large: In total, approximately 30 monozygotic twin pairs made up the full study: 19 Danish pairs, all IBD-discordant, plus nine German pairs, of which four were IBD-concordant and five were IBD-discordant. Disease-associated traits were sought mainly through comparisons between IBD patients and their genetically identical healthy co-twins within discordant pairs. Each individual had, on average, about 151 000 unique TCRalpha sequences and 181 000 unique TCRbeta sequences available for analysis. General findings and caveats noted by the study authors: Differing immunosuppressive treatments among patients may have added background noise and inter-individual variability to the repertoires. Repertoire similarity did not differ between concordant and discordant twins, possibly due to limited statistical power. No single strong signal or clonotype linked to IBD turned up in the results, so the idea that one exists was not supported. Compared with healthy twins, IBD patients had fewer clonotypes in common with other individuals, a difference most pronounced in patients showing signs of disease activity. The analysis was unable to tell apart different T cell subtypes. Measured by the inverse Simpson index, TCRbeta repertoire diversity was lower in IBD patients than in their healthy co-twins.

The CDR3 starts with the cysteine, ends with the phenylalanine, and has 11 residues. The DNA sequence is not available. The germline V gene encodes CDR1 LNHDA and CDR2 SQIVND (reference sequence). The method was 5' RACE. Preparation of each TCR library used approximately 3,200 ng of total RNA. For each sample, cDNA synthesis was carried out in eight separate reactions using SMARTScribe reverse transcriptase. During cDNA synthesis, template switching was used to introduce unique molecular identifiers that contained a 6-nucleotide sample barcode. Amplification of TCRalpha and TCRbeta cDNA involved two nested PCRs of roughly 16 and 10 cycles, and each PCR was followed by bead purification. Before amplification, the cDNA was treated with uracil DNA-glycosylase and purified using the QIAquick PCR purification kit. The second PCR was the step at which Illumina TruSeq-compatible adapters and sample-specific barcodes were added. Library quality and concentration were assessed using TapeStation and Qubit, and about 4.7 ng of each library was pooled. The pooled libraries were sequenced with 2 x 100 bp reads and custom sequencing primers on an Illumina HiSeq2500 single-index Rapid Run. In the source study's methods: PCR and sequencing errors were corrected by UMI-based consensus assembly using MiGEC version 1.2.6. MiXCR version 2.1.1 handled V(D)J alignment, clonotype assembly and CDR3 extraction. To normalise gene usage, clonotype sharing and MAIT/NKT TCR abundance, the analysis used the top 1000, 10 000 and 20 000 clonotypes per sample. After downsampling to 27 000 UMIs, diversity was calculated as the inverse Simpson index using the vegan R package. Paired Mann-Whitney U tests were applied to discordant twin pairs, and Benjamini-Hochberg correction was used for multiple testing. TCRdb reprocessed the reads, and each CDR3 protein sequence is entered once, without DNA. The V and J calls were determined by TCRdb, not by the authors. The table held for this sample gives 200,000 to 250,000 distinct CDR3 sequences. The top ten hold approximately 7.7% of the sample.

A roughly 2.6 ml peripheral blood sample was drawn into PAXgene tubes per donor and stored at -80°C. Without any T cell sorting, total RNA was extracted from whole blood using the PAXgene blood miRNA kit on an automated QIAcube. Peripheral blood from monozygotic twin pairs who were concordant or discordant for inflammatory bowel disease underwent deep TCRalpha and TCRbeta repertoire profiling using unique molecular barcoding. Smoking habits were recorded for all twin pairs, with individuals classified as current, former or never smokers. The source material was blood. The chain is encoded by TRBV19 joined to TRBJ2-1. The clonotype was recovered from a human donor with ulcerative colitis or Crohn's disease, or a healthy co-twin of an affected twin (not recorded which). CDR3 sequence: CAISRGNEQFF.